This is a list of T cell receptor beta chains from one sample in a study of blood T cell repertoires in COVID-19. Data came from immunoSEQ multiplex PCR; TCRdb stores just in-frame clones and leaves some out. This sample has about 300,000 clones, with 85% to 90% found just once. Material for sequencing was PBMCs or T cells enriched from blood (not recorded which). The receptors derive from a young man who had recovered from COVID-19. The CDR3 runs from the conserved cysteine through the conserved F or W. The D gene is left open where the match is weak. Expanded clones are given a class, and other clones once, few, many or no size at all.

CDR3: CASSPQRERDNQPQHF
DNA: TGTGCCAGTAGCCCTCAGCGGGAGAGGGACAATCAGCCCCAGCATTTT
J: TRBJ1-5
V: TRBV19
D: -
size: -

CDR3: CASRTGLALSYEQYF
DNA: TGTGCCAGCAGGACCGGGCTAGCCCTCTCCTACGAGCAGTACTTC
J: TRBJ2-7
V: TRBV27
D: -
size: -

CDR3: CASSDGRGYEQYF
DNA: TGTGCCAGCAGTGACGGTAGGGGCTACGAGCAGTACTTC
J: TRBJ2-7
V: TRBV6-4
D: -
size: once

CDR3: CAGQGNGVEKLFF
DNA: TGTGCCGGACAGGGAAATGGGGTCGAAAAACTGTTTTTT
J: TRBJ1-4
V: TRBV30
D: TRBD1
size: -

CDR3: CASSPGTGGAHTQYF
DNA: TGTGCCAGCAGCCCAGGGACAGGGGGCGCACATACGCAGTATTTT
J: TRBJ2-3
V: TRBV5-4
D: TRBD1
size: -

CDR3: CASRLAGPSTDTQYF
DNA: TGTGCCAGTAGGCTAGCGGGGCCTAGCACAGATACGCAGTATTTT
J: TRBJ2-3
V: TRBV19
D: TRBD2
size: -

CDR3: CASSKGGDFYEQYF
DNA: TGTGCCAGCAGCAAAGGCGGAGACTTTTACGAGCAGTACTTC
J: TRBJ2-7
V: TRBV27
D: -
size: -

CDR3: CASSLGTGGDGYTF
DNA: TGTGCCAGCAGCTTGGGGACAGGGGGCGATGGCTACACCTTC
J: TRBJ1-2
V: TRBV5-8
D: TRBD1
size: -

CDR3: CAWSQGNTEAFF
DNA: TGTGCCTGGAGCCAGGGGAACACTGAAGCTTTCTTT
J: TRBJ1-1
V: TRBV30
D: -
size: -

CDR3: CASSQVWTGNTGELFF
DNA: TGTGCCAGCAGCCAAGTTTGGACAGGGAACACCGGGGAGCTGTTTTTT
J: TRBJ2-2
V: TRBV14
D: TRBD1
size: -

CDR3: CASSLSFASSYNEQFF
DNA: TGTGCCAGCAGTTTATCGTTCGCTAGTTCCTACAATGAGCAGTTCTTC
J: TRBJ2-1
V: TRBV27
D: -
size: few

CDR3: CASRQNTEAFF
DNA: TGTGCCAGCAGACAGAACACTGAAGCTTTCTTT
J: TRBJ1-1
V: TRBV12-3/TRBV12-4
D: -
size: -

CDR3: CASSLGSASGLEPQYF
DNA: TGTGCTAGCAGCTTAGGGTCGGCTAGCGGTCTCGAACCGCAGTATTTT
J: TRBJ2-3
V: TRBV7-7
D: TRBD2
size: -

CDR3: CASRRDRDTGELFF
DNA: TGTGCCAGCAGACGGGACAGAGACACCGGGGAGCTGTTTTTT
J: TRBJ2-2
V: TRBV2
D: TRBD1
size: few

CDR3: CASSLAGDRVGSPLHF
DNA: TGCGCCAGCAGCTTGGCCGGAGACAGGGTGGGATCACCCCTCCACTTT
J: TRBJ1-6
V: TRBV5-1
D: TRBD1
size: -

CDR3: CASSFGGGTETQYF
DNA: TGCGCCAGCAGCTTTGGCGGGGGGACGGAGACCCAGTACTTC
J: TRBJ2-5
V: TRBV5-1
D: TRBD2
size: -

CDR3: CASSLKGDLSGREGTQYF
DNA: TGTGCCAGCAGCTTAAAAGGAGACTTGAGCGGGAGAGAGGGGACCCAGTACTTC
J: TRBJ2-5
V: TRBV7-9
D: TRBD2
size: -

CDR3: CASSFDSAISYEQYF
DNA: TGCGCCAGCAGCTTCGACAGTGCAATTTCCTACGAGCAGTACTTC
J: TRBJ2-7
V: TRBV5-1
D: -
size: -

CDR3: CASSFSGGYTF
DNA: TGTGCCAGCAGCTTCTCGGGGGGCTACACCTTC
J: TRBJ1-2
V: TRBV13
D: -
size: -

CDR3: CATSGTGGETQYF
DNA: TGTGCCACCAGTGGGACAGGGGGAGAGACCCAGTACTTC
J: TRBJ2-5
V: TRBV24-1
D: TRBD1
size: once

CDR3: CASSLGLRDRGYYEQYF
DNA: TGTGCCAGCAGTCTGGGACTCCGGGACAGGGGTTACTACGAGCAGTACTTC
J: TRBJ2-7
V: TRBV27
D: TRBD1
size: -

CDR3: CASRLGENNEQFF
DNA: TGTGCCAGCAGACTTGGAGAGAACAATGAGCAGTTCTTC
J: TRBJ2-1
V: TRBV12-3/TRBV12-4
D: -
size: -

CDR3: CATSSQQGATPFF
DNA: TGTGCCACCAGCAGCCAACAGGGGGCTACCCCGTTCTTC
J: TRBJ2-1
V: TRBV15
D: TRBD1
size: -

CDR3: CASKGVNQPQHF
DNA: TGTGCCAGCAAGGGGGTCAATCAGCCCCAGCATTTT
J: TRBJ1-5
V: TRBV27
D: -
size: -

CDR3: CATTRQGNYGYTF
DNA: TGTGCCACCACTAGACAGGGCAACTATGGCTACACCTTC
J: TRBJ1-2
V: TRBV14
D: TRBD1
size: -

CDR3: CASSSPLMTGYSYEQYF
DNA: TGTGCCAGCAGCTCCCCGCTGATGACAGGGTACTCCTACGAGCAGTACTTC
J: TRBJ2-7
V: TRBV7-9
D: TRBD1
size: -

CDR3: CASSEVTQGTSPLHF
DNA: TGTGCCAGCAGTGAAGTAACCCAGGGGACATCACCCCTCCACTTT
J: TRBJ1-6
V: TRBV2
D: -
size: -

CDR3: CASSATSFSGNTIYF
DNA: TGTGCCAGCAGCGCAACGAGTTTCTCTGGAAACACCATATATTTT
J: TRBJ1-3
V: TRBV9
D: -
size: -

CDR3: CASNSLGRYGEAFF
DNA: TGTGCCAGTAATTCACTGGGCAGGTATGGTGAAGCTTTCTTT
J: TRBJ1-1
V: TRBV19
D: -
size: -

CDR3: CASSTFGGEQFF
DNA: TGTGCCAGCAGTACCTTCGGGGGTGAGCAGTTCTTC
J: TRBJ2-1
V: TRBV6-5
D: -
size: -

CDR3: CASSSGTDYNEQFF
DNA: TGTGCCAGCAGTTCGGGGACAGATTACAATGAGCAGTTCTTC
J: TRBJ2-1
V: TRBV28
D: TRBD1
size: -

CDR3: CASSPDRANTEAFF
DNA: TGTGCCAGCTCACCTGACAGAGCTAACACTGAAGCTTTCTTT
J: TRBJ1-1
V: TRBV18
D: -
size: -

CDR3: CATSDFRADTQYF
DNA: TGTGCCACCAGCGATTTTCGAGCAGATACGCAGTATTTT
J: TRBJ2-3
V: TRBV24-1
D: -
size: -

CDR3: CATSDFPDTNQETQYF
DNA: TGTGCCACCAGTGATTTTCCGGACACTAATCAAGAGACCCAGTACTTC
J: TRBJ2-5
V: TRBV24-1
D: -
size: -

CDR3: CASSLGGASTEAFF
DNA: TGTGCCAGCAGTTTGGGGGGGGCTAGCACTGAAGCTTTCTTT
J: TRBJ1-1
V: TRBV27
D: -
size: -

CDR3: CATSERGYGANVLTF
DNA: TGTGCCACCAGTGAGCGGGGGTACGGGGCCAACGTCCTGACTTTC
J: TRBJ2-6
V: TRBV24-1
D: TRBD2
size: -

CDR3: CASSAVAGLNEQFF
DNA: TGTGCCAGCAGCGCTGTAGCGGGACTCAATGAGCAGTTCTTC
J: TRBJ2-1
V: TRBV6-4
D: TRBD2
size: -

CDR3: CASSARGGLGNTIYF
DNA: TGTGCCAGCAGCGCCCGGGGGGGGTTGGGAAACACCATATATTTT
J: TRBJ1-3
V: TRBV5-4
D: -
size: few

CDR3: CASAPGTDEGNTIYF
DNA: TGTGCCAGCGCCCCCGGGACAGATGAGGGAAACACCATATATTTT
J: TRBJ1-3
V: TRBV18
D: TRBD1
size: -

CDR3: CASSESNGQLFDYGYTF
DNA: TGCGCCAGCAGTGAGTCGAATGGACAGCTATTTGACTATGGCTACACCTTC
J: TRBJ1-2
V: TRBV10-1
D: -
size: few

CDR3: CASSPRQGPTGELFF
DNA: TGTGCCAGCTCACCCCGACAGGGGCCCACCGGGGAGCTGTTTTTT
J: TRBJ2-2
V: TRBV18
D: TRBD1
size: -

CDR3: CASSLAPAGGSNEQFF
DNA: TGCGCCAGCAGCTTGGCCCCAGCGGGAGGGTCTAATGAGCAGTTCTTC
J: TRBJ2-1
V: TRBV5-1
D: TRBD2
size: -

CDR3: CASSIQVGGGEQYF
DNA: TGTGCCAGTAGTATTCAAGTGGGGGGAGGCGAGCAGTACTTC
J: TRBJ2-7
V: TRBV19
D: -
size: -

CDR3: CASSLGLAVSTDTQYF
DNA: TGCGCCAGCAGCTTGGGGCTAGCGGTTAGCACAGATACGCAGTATTTT
J: TRBJ2-3
V: TRBV5-1
D: TRBD2
size: -

CDR3: CASSSRDRANEKLFF
DNA: TGCGCCAGCAGCTCCCGGGACAGGGCGAATGAAAAACTGTTTTTT
J: TRBJ1-4
V: TRBV5-1
D: TRBD1
size: -

CDR3: CASSSSFGREDTQYF
DNA: TGTGCCAGCAGCTCCTCCTTTGGGAGGGAAGATACGCAGTATTTT
J: TRBJ2-3
V: TRBV11-3
D: TRBD2
size: -

CDR3: CASSMGVLAGRPRDTQYF
DNA: TGTGCCAGTAGTATGGGGGTACTAGCGGGGAGGCCTCGGGATACGCAGTATTTT
J: TRBJ2-3
V: TRBV19
D: TRBD2
size: -

CDR3: CASSLFSPEGTGGPGELFF
DNA: TGTGCCAGCAGCCTTTTTTCTCCGGAAGGGACAGGGGGCCCGGGGGAGCTGTTTTTT
J: TRBJ2-2
V: TRBV3-1/TRBV3-2
D: TRBD1
size: -

CDR3: CASSPGYEQYF
DNA: TGTGCCAGCAGCCCGGGGTACGAGCAGTACTTC
J: TRBJ2-7
V: TRBV5-8
D: -
size: -

CDR3: CASSTSGLNQETQYF
DNA: TGTGCCAGTAGTACTAGCGGTCTCAACCAAGAGACCCAGTACTTC
J: TRBJ2-5
V: TRBV19
D: TRBD2
size: -

CDR3: CASSQGAGGNTEAFF
DNA: TGTGCCAGCAGCCAAGGAGCTGGTGGGAACACTGAAGCTTTCTTT
J: TRBJ1-1
V: TRBV4-2
D: -
size: -

CDR3: CASSVLRSSYNEQFF
DNA: TGTGCCAGCAGTGTATTGAGGAGCTCCTACAATGAGCAGTTCTTC
J: TRBJ2-1
V: TRBV2
D: -
size: -

CDR3: CASSPPGTGTTGELFF
DNA: TGCGCCAGCAGCCCACCCGGGACAGGGACCACCGGGGAGCTGTTTTTT
J: TRBJ2-2
V: TRBV5-1
D: TRBD1
size: -

CDR3: CASSRGTSGGQDTDTQYF
DNA: TGTGCCAGCAGCCGCGGGACTAGCGGGGGGCAGGACACAGATACGCAGTATTTT
J: TRBJ2-3
V: TRBV7-9
D: TRBD2
size: -